The source of this T cell receptor beta chain is a study of blood T cell repertoires in COVID-19. Method: immunoSEQ multiplex PCR; TCRdb's copy keeps in-frame clones and lacks some. Here the sample spans about 370,000 clones, 85% to 90% being singletons. This clone appeared a single time. Germline V gene sequence: CDR1 MGHRA, CDR2 YSYEKL. The trim removed 0 bases at V and 9 bases at J, leaving 3 bases unmatched. The CDR3 sequence is 15 residues long. Material for sequencing was PBMCs or T cells enriched from blood (not recorded which). This TCR was sampled from a man between 18 and 29 years old who had recovered from COVID-19. This chain uses TRBV4-1 with TRBJ2-1; 12 bases line up with TRBD2. This CDR3 is CASSQELAGGLEQFF. The CDR3, as DNA: TGCGCCAGCAGCCAAGAGCTAGCGGGGGGGCTTGAGCAGTTCTTC.